These T cell receptor beta chains were read from a single sample in a study of T cell repertoires in cytomegalovirus infection. Each CDR3 protein gets one entry after TCRdb re-called the reads with MiXCR. The sample yields roughly 280,000 distinct CDR3 sequences, 8% to 9.5% seen once. The sample comprised PBMCs. These TCRs come from a human donor in good health (CMV status not recorded). Some clones in this sample may be carry-over from other donors' samples. The CDR3 runs from the conserved cysteine through the conserved F or W. Fields, in order: D gene, V gene, J gene, clone size, CDR3 protein. The D gene is left open where the match is weak. Size values are once, few and many counts, or a class for expanded clones, and some rows have none.

D gene: NA
V gene: TRBV7-2
J gene: TRBJ2-7
clone size: many
CDR3 protein: CASSLVGLGREQYF

D gene: TRBD2
V gene: TRBV5-1
J gene: TRBJ2-1
clone size: few
CDR3 protein: CASTLGGGVTRDEQFF

D gene: NA
V gene: TRBV28
J gene: TRBJ1-2
clone size: few
CDR3 protein: CASSLPRPMANYGYTF

D gene: TRBD1
V gene: TRBV20-1
J gene: TRBJ2-7
clone size: NA
CDR3 protein: CSAREGQGSHWEQYF

D gene: TRBD1
V gene: TRBV7-2
J gene: TRBJ2-1
clone size: many
CDR3 protein: CASSLWDRGYNEQFF

D gene: NA
V gene: TRBV7-2
J gene: TRBJ1-5
clone size: many
CDR3 protein: CASSLVGGTQPQHF

D gene: NA
V gene: TRBV6-6
J gene: TRBJ2-7
clone size: few
CDR3 protein: CASSYDRWGGTGTYEQYF

D gene: NA
V gene: TRBV10-3
J gene: TRBJ1-1
clone size: many
CDR3 protein: CAISGAGEKLNTEAFF

D gene: NA
V gene: TRBV7-2
J gene: TRBJ1-1
clone size: many
CDR3 protein: CASSPLVGTEAFF

D gene: NA
V gene: TRBV7-2
J gene: TRBJ2-5
clone size: few
CDR3 protein: CASSLARGGLRGRETQYF

D gene: NA
V gene: TRBV24-1
J gene: TRBJ1-3
clone size: NA
CDR3 protein: CAISPRSGNTIYF

D gene: NA
V gene: TRBV11-2
J gene: TRBJ2-2
clone size: many
CDR3 protein: CASSPLIGFANTGELFF

D gene: NA
V gene: TRBV28
J gene: TRBJ2-5
clone size: medium-sized
CDR3 protein: CASSFEGRWGTRETQYF

D gene: NA
V gene: TRBV28
J gene: TRBJ2-1
clone size: many
CDR3 protein: CASSLGGTGYNEQFF

D gene: NA
V gene: TRBV20-1
J gene: TRBJ2-3
clone size: many
CDR3 protein: CSARGGGGVYTDTQYF

D gene: NA
V gene: TRBV4-3
J gene: TRBJ1-5
clone size: many
CDR3 protein: CASSQRDSGNQPQHF

D gene: TRBD2
V gene: TRBV7-2
J gene: TRBJ2-3
clone size: many
CDR3 protein: CASSSPTSGGSRTDTQYF

D gene: NA
V gene: TRBV20-1
J gene: TRBJ1-2
clone size: NA
CDR3 protein: CSARSVRGGSGGYTF

D gene: NA
V gene: TRBV6-2/TRBV6-3
J gene: TRBJ1-6
clone size: NA
CDR3 protein: CASGIRGSYNSPLHF

D gene: NA
V gene: TRBV11-2
J gene: TRBJ2-3
clone size: few
CDR3 protein: CASSYWTGKRETDTQYF

D gene: NA
V gene: TRBV15
J gene: TRBJ1-1
clone size: NA
CDR3 protein: CATSRDPKGGTEAFF

D gene: TRBD1
V gene: TRBV7-2
J gene: TRBJ1-1
clone size: many
CDR3 protein: CASSEDRVTEAFF

D gene: NA
V gene: TRBV7-8
J gene: TRBJ2-7
clone size: many
CDR3 protein: CASSLVVRVDEQYF

D gene: NA
V gene: TRBV6-2/TRBV6-3
J gene: TRBJ1-5
clone size: many
CDR3 protein: CASSGNSLGPQHF

D gene: TRBD1
V gene: TRBV3-1
J gene: TRBJ2-4
clone size: NA
CDR3 protein: CASSPPTGGADIQYF

D gene: NA
V gene: TRBV7-2
J gene: TRBJ1-5
clone size: many
CDR3 protein: CASSLRQTKPQHF

D gene: NA
V gene: TRBV18
J gene: TRBJ1-1
clone size: few
CDR3 protein: CASSESRAWQTEAFF

D gene: NA
V gene: TRBV4-3
J gene: TRBJ2-3
clone size: many
CDR3 protein: CASSQGTLSTDTQYF

D gene: TRBD2
V gene: TRBV6-6
J gene: TRBJ2-1
clone size: many
CDR3 protein: CASSPGTSGSYEQFF

D gene: NA
V gene: TRBV7-9
J gene: TRBJ2-6
clone size: many
CDR3 protein: CASSSPSISGANVLTF

D gene: NA
V gene: TRBV7-8
J gene: TRBJ2-1
clone size: many
CDR3 protein: CAIQGGGSVNEQFF

D gene: NA
V gene: TRBV7-2
J gene: TRBJ2-5
clone size: many
CDR3 protein: CASSLNGQKETQYF

D gene: NA
V gene: TRBV28
J gene: TRBJ2-2
clone size: few
CDR3 protein: CASSLNTNTGELFF

D gene: NA
V gene: TRBV7-2
J gene: TRBJ1-5
clone size: many
CDR3 protein: CASSLDRGAGQPQHF

D gene: TRBD1
V gene: TRBV18
J gene: TRBJ2-1
clone size: few
CDR3 protein: CASSPLTGGNEQFF

D gene: TRBD2
V gene: TRBV7-2
J gene: TRBJ2-3
clone size: many
CDR3 protein: CASSPGLAGASATQYF

D gene: NA
V gene: TRBV7-8
J gene: TRBJ1-1
clone size: few
CDR3 protein: CASSFMADPNTEAFF

D gene: NA
V gene: TRBV19
J gene: TRBJ1-1
clone size: NA
CDR3 protein: CASSIAGVGTEAFF

D gene: NA
V gene: TRBV7-2
J gene: TRBJ1-4
clone size: many
CDR3 protein: CASSNTGFNEKLFF

D gene: NA
V gene: TRBV19
J gene: TRBJ2-3
clone size: many
CDR3 protein: CAVQVTVSTDTQYF

D gene: TRBD2
V gene: TRBV6-2/TRBV6-3
J gene: TRBJ2-3
clone size: many
CDR3 protein: CASSSRLAGGVDTQYF

D gene: TRBD2
V gene: TRBV7-9
J gene: TRBJ2-1
clone size: many
CDR3 protein: CASSWPQGTSGRVDEQFF

D gene: TRBD1
V gene: TRBV12-3/TRBV12-4
J gene: TRBJ2-3
clone size: many
CDR3 protein: CASSDGQGGNRDTQYF

D gene: NA
V gene: TRBV7-8
J gene: TRBJ1-2
clone size: many
CDR3 protein: CASSLGTTKYGYTF

D gene: TRBD2
V gene: TRBV7-8
J gene: TRBJ2-7
clone size: many
CDR3 protein: CASSRRRTSGQGAHEQYF

D gene: NA
V gene: TRBV6-2/TRBV6-3
J gene: TRBJ2-3
clone size: many
CDR3 protein: CASSYQAQGGSVLAGDPTDTQYF

D gene: TRBD1
V gene: TRBV7-2
J gene: TRBJ2-3
clone size: few
CDR3 protein: CASSLDRPHRTDTQYF

D gene: NA
V gene: TRBV12-3/TRBV12-4
J gene: TRBJ2-7
clone size: few
CDR3 protein: CASSFSARSEQYF

D gene: NA
V gene: TRBV14
J gene: TRBJ2-1
clone size: many
CDR3 protein: CASSQERLPSYNEQFF

D gene: NA
V gene: TRBV20-1
J gene: TRBJ1-3
clone size: NA
CDR3 protein: CSARGGGASYGNTIYF

D gene: TRBD1
V gene: TRBV11-3
J gene: TRBJ1-6
clone size: many
CDR3 protein: CASSLGTGVNSPLHF

D gene: NA
V gene: TRBV7-8
J gene: TRBJ2-6
clone size: many
CDR3 protein: CASSLVVGAVSGANVLTF